This T cell receptor beta chain was obtained from a study of naive and memory T cell subsets. Overall study findings and caveats: TCR transcript changes with activation or differentiation may affect this RNA method. Tuberculin site TCR excess was interpreted as type IV hypersensitivity infiltration.

Remarks on this clonotype: Its target is unknown.

Amplification of ligated cDNA took four PCR rounds with SP2 and nested alpha and beta constant primers. TCRdb itself ran the UMI-ligation and nested PCR reads through MiXCR, one entry per CDR3 protein. The sample carries under 25,000 distinct CDR3 sequences, 6% recorded once. Sample treatment: skin biopsy from PPD injection site in Mantoux-positive individual. A UMI-containing oligonucleotide was joined by 3' ligation to the TCR cDNA template. Individuals with a positive Mantoux test gave biopsies from PPD-injected skin. Reverse transcription used DNase-treated unsorted total RNA, aiming for roughly 1 to 1,100 ng. Germline V lookup: CDR1 GTSNPN, CDR2 SVGIG (reference sequence). This CDR3 spans 13 amino acids. V shed 1 base and J shed 4 bases, with 9 bases lying between them.

This specimen consisted of skin, obtained from a tuberculin skin test site. This chain joins TRBV30 and TRBJ2-3, with D perhaps TRBD2 (6 bases). This receptor was identified in an adult in good health. CDR3 DNA sequence: TGTGCCTGGAGTGGTATAGCGGCAGATACGCAGTATTTT. This translates into CAWSGIAADTQYF.